This T cell receptor beta chain was sequenced in a study of beta chain features in type 1 diabetes. Study results and caveats: Healthy donors had naive, central memory and Treg TCRB repertoires that appeared less similar than those seen among patients. It was possible that PCR favored shorter templates, equally so in patients and controls. Moderate yet significant TCRB CDR3 shortening was seen in Type 1 diabetes patients in all four CD4+ subsets.

Based on CD45RO/CCR7/CD25/CD127/CD95/CD27, CD4+ regulatory, stem cell-like memory, naive and central memory cells were sorted. A note on this clone: Its target is not known.

The study reverse transcribed the entire isolated RNA, so it sequenced expressed TCRB transcripts. Clones were read by immunoSEQ multiplex PCR, and TCRdb kept only the in-frame ones, dropping some. This sample carries around 310,000 clones, 11% of them seen once, and the ten largest clones take approximately 0.016%. From germline, CDR1 is MGHRA and CDR2 YSYEKL. There are 16 residues in the CDR3. With 4 bases clipped from V and 8 bases from J, the junction kept 5 bases outside the gene matches. This chain joins TRBV4-1 and TRBJ2-1; 16 bases match TRBD2. This clonotype was sampled from a young woman in good health. Sequenced input: naive CD4+ T cells from blood. The CDR3 protein is CASSRGGTSGGDEQFF. CDR3 in DNA: TGCGCCAGCAGCCGAGGGGGGACTAGCGGGGGGGATGAGCAGTTCTTC.